This record looks at one T cell receptor beta chain sequence and its context. This sample is part of a study of blood T cell repertoires in COVID-19. There are 18 residues in the CDR3. J was trimmed by 10 bases and V by 4 bases; bases with no gene match: 21. Germline CDR1 SGDLS, CDR2 YYNGEE. In the study's own analysis: Reference gene primer amplification yielded estimated nucleated cell counts. This table comes from immunoSEQ multiplex PCR, and its TCRdb copy is limited to in-frame clones, with some not included. V, J and clone size are those of that table, while D and trimming were read from the DNA. The sample gives around 70,000 clones, around four fifths of which show up once; 1.8% is in the top ten.

The sequence was obtained from a woman aged 55-69 years with acute or convalescent COVID-19. The V call is TRBV9, the J call TRBJ2-2; 8 bases are shared with TRBD1. The sequencing sample was made of peripheral blood. CDR3 region: CASSTPDRGRLGQVELFF. DNA of the CDR3: TGTGCCAGCAGCACTCCCGACAGGGGTAGGCTAGGGCAGGTGGAGCTGTTTTTT. The variable domain in full, completed from reference TRBV9 and TRBJ2-2, reads DSGVTQTPKHLITATGQRVTLRCSPRSGDLSVYWYQQSLDQGLQFLIQYYNGEERAKGNILERFSAQQFPDLHSELNLSSLELGDSALYFCASSTPDRGRLGQVELFFGEGSRLTVL.